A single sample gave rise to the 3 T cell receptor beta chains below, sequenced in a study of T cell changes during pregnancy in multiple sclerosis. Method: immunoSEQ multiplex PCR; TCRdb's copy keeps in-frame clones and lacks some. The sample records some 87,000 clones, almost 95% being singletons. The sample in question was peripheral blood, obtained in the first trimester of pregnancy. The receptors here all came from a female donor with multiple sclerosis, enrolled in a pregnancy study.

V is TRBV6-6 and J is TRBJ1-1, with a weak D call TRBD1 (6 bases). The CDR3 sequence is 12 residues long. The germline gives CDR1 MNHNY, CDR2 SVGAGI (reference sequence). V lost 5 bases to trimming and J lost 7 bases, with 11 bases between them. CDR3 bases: TGTGCCAGCAGTCAACAGGGAAGTGAAGCTTTCTTT. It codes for CASSQQGSEAFF.

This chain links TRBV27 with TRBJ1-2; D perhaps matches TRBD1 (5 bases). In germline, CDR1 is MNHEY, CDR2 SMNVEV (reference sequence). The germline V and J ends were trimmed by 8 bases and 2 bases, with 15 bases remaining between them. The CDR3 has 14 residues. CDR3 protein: CASGLTVSNYGYTF. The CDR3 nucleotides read TGTGCCAGCGGCCTGACAGTCTCCAACTATGGCTACACCTTC.

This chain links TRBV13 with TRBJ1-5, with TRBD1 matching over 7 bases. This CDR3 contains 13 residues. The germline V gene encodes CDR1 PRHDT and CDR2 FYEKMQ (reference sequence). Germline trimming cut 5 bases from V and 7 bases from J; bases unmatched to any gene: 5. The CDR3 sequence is CASSPRGVQPQHF. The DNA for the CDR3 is TGTGCCAGCAGCCCCAGGGGGGTACAGCCCCAGCATTTT.